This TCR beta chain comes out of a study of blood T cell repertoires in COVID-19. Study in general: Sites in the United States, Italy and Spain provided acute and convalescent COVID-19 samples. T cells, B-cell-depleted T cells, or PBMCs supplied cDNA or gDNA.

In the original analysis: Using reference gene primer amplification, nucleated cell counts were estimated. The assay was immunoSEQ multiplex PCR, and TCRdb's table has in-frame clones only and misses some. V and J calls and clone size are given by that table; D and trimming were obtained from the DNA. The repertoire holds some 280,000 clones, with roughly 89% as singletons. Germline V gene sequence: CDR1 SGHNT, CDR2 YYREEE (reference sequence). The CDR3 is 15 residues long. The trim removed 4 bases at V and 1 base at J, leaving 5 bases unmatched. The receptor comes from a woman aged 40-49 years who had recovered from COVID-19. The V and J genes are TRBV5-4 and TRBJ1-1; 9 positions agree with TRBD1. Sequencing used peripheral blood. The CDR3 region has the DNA TGTGCCAGCAGCCGGGGACAGGGATCGAACACTGAAGCTTTCTTT. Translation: CASSRGQGSNTEAFF.